This T cell receptor beta chain originates from a study of vaccination effects on CD4 cells after COVID-19. General study results and limits: Missing from the study were early post-infection timepoints, and its convalescent patients were few. Clones arising from infection and from vaccination showed marked clonal contraction late after vaccination.

Peptide-pool stimulation followed by sequencing identified expanded antigen-specific CD4+ clonotypes in the ViraFEST assay. Upon completion of about eleven days in culture, CD4+ T cells were isolated. The person had PCR-confirmed SARS-CoV-2 infection between March and December 2020. Days 3 and 7 saw half the medium replaced with IL-2 medium. Method: immunoSEQ multiplex PCR; TCRdb's copy keeps in-frame clones and lacks some. The data show tens of thousands of clones, over 65% seen once. From germline, CDR1 is SGHNT and CDR2 YYREEE (reference sequence). CDR3 length: 14 residues. V shed 3 bases, J shed 2 bases, and the junction held 3 bases outside the gene matches. This clone came up once. What it recognizes is unknown.

The chain recombines TRBV5-4 with TRBJ1-2; 8 bases line up with TRBD1. The TCR was taken from a human donor who had a prior SARS-CoV-2 infection. Specimen: CD4+ T cells from PBMCs cultured with HIV peptides, collected before COVID-19 vaccination. Sample subset: HIV-1 Nef peptide pool negative control/reference culture. DNA for the CDR3: TGTGCCAGCAGCTCCCGGACAGGGAACTATGGCTACACCTTC. Translating gives CASSSRTGNYGYTF.